This T cell receptor (beta chain) was sequenced for a study of beta chain features in type 1 diabetes. Germline V gene sequence: CDR1 ENHRY, CDR2 SYGVKD. This CDR3 contains 15 residues. V shed 5 bases and J 0 bases; nucleotides not matched to a gene: 5. This clone has just a few counts. Its target is not known. Study-level results: Among patients with Type 1 diabetes, TCRB CDR3s were moderately but significantly shorter in every one of the four CD4+ subsets.

Reverse transcription of all isolated RNA meant that expressed TCRB transcripts were sequenced. Assay: immunoSEQ multiplex PCR; the TCRdb copy retains only in-frame clones and omits some. Of some 640,000 clones in the sample, over 12% were seen once. Input material: naive CD4+ T cells from blood. The rearrangement joins TRBV10-3 to TRBJ2-7; TRBD1 matches at 9 bases. The TCR comes from a man aged 18 to 30 with type 1 diabetes. CDR3 nucleotides: TGTGCCATCAGTTCGACAGGGGGAGTCTCCTACGAGCAGTACTTC. It specifies CAISSTGGVSYEQYF.